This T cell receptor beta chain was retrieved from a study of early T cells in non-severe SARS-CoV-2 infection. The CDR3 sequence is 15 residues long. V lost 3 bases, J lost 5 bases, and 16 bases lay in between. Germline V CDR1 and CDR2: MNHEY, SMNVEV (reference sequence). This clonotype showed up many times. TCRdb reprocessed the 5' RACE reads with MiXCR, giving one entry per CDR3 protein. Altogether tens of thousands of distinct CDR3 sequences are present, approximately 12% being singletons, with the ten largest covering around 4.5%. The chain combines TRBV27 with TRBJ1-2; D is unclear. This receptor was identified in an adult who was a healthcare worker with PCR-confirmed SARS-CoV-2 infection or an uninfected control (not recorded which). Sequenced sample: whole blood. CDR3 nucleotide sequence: TGTGCCAGCAGTTTTAACTTTGGGCTAGGGTATGGCTACACCTTC. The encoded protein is CASSFNFGLGYGYTF.